This T cell receptor beta chain was recovered during a study of blood T cells in healthy people across ages. The second PCR ran about 6 to 11 cycles with a sample-barcoded 5' primer and J-beta primers. TCRdb re-called the 5' RACE reads through MiXCR, storing one row per CDR3 protein. The table lists approximately 850,000 distinct CDR3 sequences, around 45% of them singletons, with 15% to 25% in the top ten. In terms of origin and age, donors were healthy Caucasian individuals from Russia aged roughly 6 to 95. Each individual donor underwent a draw of about 9.9 milliliters of peripheral blood. This clonotype was recorded a few times. After removal of 4 bases from V and 7 bases from J, the junction contained 5 bases not matched to a gene. CDR3 length equals 14 residues. CDR1 MNHEY and CDR2 SVGAGI come from the germline V gene.

V and J are TRBV6-5 and TRBJ1-4, with 8 bases identical to TRBD1. Sequencing input: blood. The sequence was collected from a man aged 55 to 70 in good health. The CDR3 coding sequence is TGTGCCAGCAGTTCCGACAGGGGTGGTGAAAAACTGTTTTTT. Translating gives CASSSDRGGEKLFF.